This T cell receptor (beta chain) was sequenced for a study of blood T cell repertoires in COVID-19. Study-wide context: Italy, Spain and the United States were the sources of the convalescent and acute COVID-19 samples.

What the recovered Cohort 3 donors had was two negative PCRs, clearance, or symptom resolution. The CDR3 runs 14 residues. V lost 3 bases to trimming and J lost 4 bases, with 10 bases between them. Germline values: CDR1 LNHDA, CDR2 SQIVND (reference sequence). In the original analysis: Scientists estimated how many nucleated cells there were by amplifying reference gene primers. The assay was immunoSEQ multiplex PCR, and TCRdb's table has in-frame clones only and misses some. That table is the source of V, J and clone size, and D and trimming were worked out from the DNA. Among fewer than 300,000 clones listed, around nine tenths were seen once.

The TCR was taken from a woman under 40 who had recovered from COVID-19. Sequencing input: PBMCs or T cells enriched from blood (not recorded which). The gene calls are TRBV19 and TRBJ1-5, with a possible D match to TRBD1 (5 bases). The CDR3 here is CASSIRDLNQPQHF. In nucleotides, the CDR3 is TGTGCCAGTAGTATCCGGGACTTAAATCAGCCCCAGCATTTT.